This TCR beta chain is drawn from a study of cytomegalovirus exposure and HLA in healthy donors. As for the study in general: Falling in the Caucasian-associated ancestry cluster were about 83% of some 400 genotyped donors.

In germline, CDR1 is SGHNT, CDR2 YYREEE (reference sequence). Trimming removed 3 bases at V and 3 bases at J, with 18 bases between. There are 16 residues in the CDR3. The PCR was carried out with 60 Vbeta primers and 13 Jbeta primers. Sequencing was performed with immunoSEQ multiplex PCR; in TCRdb, only in-frame clones are kept and a portion is missing. The data show about 230,000 clones, roughly 73% seen once. The rearrangement links TRBV5-4 to TRBJ1-2; D perhaps matches TRBD1 (6 bases). Sequenced material: PBMCs. The sequence derives from a boy younger than 18 in good health and CMV-seronegative. This chain's CDR3 is CASSYAKGKGDYGYTF. DNA of the CDR3: TGTGCCAGCAGCTATGCGAAGGGGAAGGGGGACTATGGCTACACCTTC.